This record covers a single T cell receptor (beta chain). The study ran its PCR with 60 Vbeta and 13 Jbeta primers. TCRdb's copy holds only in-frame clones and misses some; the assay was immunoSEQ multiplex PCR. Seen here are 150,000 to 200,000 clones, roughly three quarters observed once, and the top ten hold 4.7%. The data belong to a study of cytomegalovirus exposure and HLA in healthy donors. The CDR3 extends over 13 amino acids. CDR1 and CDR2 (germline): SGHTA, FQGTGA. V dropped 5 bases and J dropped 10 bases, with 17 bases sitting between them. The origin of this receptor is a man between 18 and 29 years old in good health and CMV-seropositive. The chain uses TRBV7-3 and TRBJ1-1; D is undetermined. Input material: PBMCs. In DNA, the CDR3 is TGTGCCAGCAGCCCTGGACTCGCCGGGAGAGCTTTCTTT. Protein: CASSPGLAGRAFF.